Only one count was recorded for the clone carrying this T cell receptor (beta chain). The data are from a study of cytomegalovirus exposure and HLA in healthy donors. Trimming stripped 6 bases from V and 7 bases from J, with 13 bases between. The CDR3 spans 12 residues. CDR1 MDHEN and CDR2 SYDVKM come from the germline V gene. Primers for the PCR totalled 60 Vbeta and 13 Jbeta. As processed by the authors: Approximately 73 million unique TCR beta chains, roughly 12 million shared, were counted in a later analysis. Assay used: immunoSEQ multiplex PCR; TCRdb lists only in-frame clones, some missing. Clonal size and the V and J genes are those of that table, whereas D and trimming came from the DNA. The data contain 100,000 to 150,000 clones, approximately 83% of them singletons.

The chain has TRBV28 and TRBJ2-7, with D possibly being TRBD2 (5 bases). The receptor's source is a middle-aged woman in good health and CMV-seropositive. The sequenced material came from PBMCs. CDR3 amino acids: CASSSPPGEQYF. CDR3 nucleotide sequence: TGTGCCAGCAGCTCACCCCCGGGGGAGCAGTACTTC.